This passage covers 25 T cell receptor beta chains from one sample sequenced in a study of blood T cell repertoires in COVID-19. Repertoires were generated with immunoSEQ multiplex PCR, while TCRdb's copy carries only in-frame clones and drops some. The repertoire holds 200,000 to 250,000 clones, roughly 88% seen once, with around 3.5% in the top ten. What was sequenced was PBMCs or T cells enriched from blood (not recorded which). These receptors originate from a woman aged 35 to 49 with acute COVID-19.

The gene calls are TRBV27 and TRBJ1-5, with D possibly TRBD1 on 5 matching bases. Germline V gene data show CDR1 as MNHEY and CDR2 as SMNVEV (reference sequence). V lost 2 bases and J 1 base, leaving 6 bases between the germline ends. The CDR3 runs to 14 residues. CDR3 sequence (DNA): TGTGCCAGCAGTTTACAGGGAAGCAATCAGCCCCAGCATTTT. This translates into CASSLQGSNQPQHF.

This clone turned up a few times. The gene calls are TRBV20-1 and TRBJ2-7; D might be TRBD1 (6 bases). The V end was cut by 5 bases, the J end by 3 bases, with 8 bases between. CDR1 is DFQATT and CDR2 is SNEGSKA in the germline V gene (reference sequence). CDR3 length: 11 amino acids. CDR3 sequence reads: CSASDSYEQYF. The CDR3 coding sequence is TGCAGTGCTTCGGACAGCTACGAGCAGTACTTC.

This chain joins TRBV7-8 and TRBJ2-1; 8 bases are a match to TRBD2. V lost 6 bases to trimming and J lost 9 bases; unmatched junction nucleotides: 16. Per germline, CDR1 SGHVS and CDR2 FQNEAQ. CDR3 length equals 16 residues. In DNA form, the CDR3 reads TGTGCCAGCAGGCCGACCGGGGCGGGGGGCCCTGGTGAGCAGTTCTTC. This codes for CASRPTGAGGPGEQFF.

The rearrangement joins TRBV9 to TRBJ2-1; 12 positions agree with TRBD2. The CDR3 has 19 residues. Germline assignment: CDR1 SGDLS and CDR2 YYNGEE. The trim removed 4 bases at V and 5 bases at J, leaving 16 bases unmatched. The CDR3 here is CASSPSRLAGGLWDNEQFF. For the CDR3, the DNA is TGTGCCAGCAGCCCATCGCGGCTAGCGGGGGGGCTGTGGGACAATGAGCAGTTCTTC.

The rearrangement links TRBV10-3 to TRBJ1-2; perhaps TRBD1 as D (5 bases). The CDR3 consists of 14 residues. With 4 bases removed from V and 8 bases from J, the gap between germline ends came to 17 bases. CDR1 is ENHRY, CDR2 SYGVKD, per germline. The CDR3 nucleotides read TGTGCCATCAGTGCACAACAGGAGTTTGGGGGCTACACCTTC. Its protein product is CAISAQQEFGGYTF.

The V gene is TRBV27, the J gene TRBJ1-2, with 10 nucleotides matching TRBD1. Germline V gives CDR1 MNHEY, CDR2 SMNVEV (reference sequence). This CDR3 region has 18 residues. The V segment lost 6 bases and the J segment 1 base; nucleotides outside the gene matches: 14. The CDR3 DNA reads TGTGCCAGCAGCTCCCGAGGGGACAGGGGTAGGGGTAACTATGGCTACACCTTC. As protein: CASSSRGDRGRGNYGYTF.

The V gene is TRBV27, the J gene TRBJ2-1, with D tentatively TRBD2 (6 bases). V was trimmed by 8 bases and J by 3 bases, leaving 14 bases between them. This CDR3 spans 14 amino acids. Germline V gene sequence: CDR1 MNHEY, CDR2 SMNVEV (reference sequence). The CDR3 spells CASGYLGGYNEQFF. As DNA, the CDR3 is TGTGCCAGCGGGTATCTGGGAGGCTACAATGAGCAGTTCTTC.

CDR3 loop: CATSRVGYRVRSNTEAFF. In DNA, the CDR3 is TGTGCCACCAGCAGAGTCGGGTACAGGGTCAGATCGAACACTGAAGCTTTCTTT. The rearrangement links TRBV15 to TRBJ1-1; possible D gene TRBD1, 6 bases. With 1 base removed from V and 1 base from J, the gap between germline ends came to 19 bases. Germline-derived CDR1 and CDR2 are LNHNV and YYDKDF (reference sequence). This CDR3 spans 18 amino acids.

The chain has TRBV18 and TRBJ1-6; D is possibly TRBD1 (5 bases). V gave up 3 bases and J gave up 7 bases, with 13 bases separating them. The CDR3 totals 15 residues. Germline CDR1 reads KGHSH; CDR2 reads LQKENI. The CDR3 nucleotides read TGTGCCAGCTCACCCCCAGGCGGGGACAATTCACCCCTCCACTTT. This translates into CASSPPGGDNSPLHF.

The chain employs TRBV14 and TRBJ1-2; a possible D gene is TRBD1 (6 bases). The CDR3 extends over 12 amino acids. Germline lookup yields CDR1 SGHDN and CDR2 FVKESK. Trimming stripped 3 bases from V and 4 bases from J, with 6 bases between. CDR3 coding DNA: TGTGCCAGCAGCCAGGACAGCTATGGCTACACCTTC. Protein product: CASSQDSYGYTF.

The V gene is TRBV4-1, the J gene TRBJ1-6; perhaps TRBD1 as D (6 bases). Germline CDR1 is MGHRA and CDR2 is YSYEKL. CDR3 length: 18 amino acids. V lost 2 bases to trimming and J lost 5 bases, with 19 bases between them. CDR3 in amino acids: CASSQPTQGPWDNSPLHF. Written as DNA, the CDR3 is TGCGCCAGCAGCCAACCGACTCAGGGGCCCTGGGATAATTCACCCCTCCACTTT.

The chain is built from TRBV30 and TRBJ1-6; D unclear. Germline-derived CDR1 and CDR2 are GTSNPN and SVGIG (reference sequence). The CDR3 consists of 13 residues. In DNA, the CDR3 is TGTGGAACCCGGGAAGACCATAATTCACCCCTCCACTTT. Translation gives CGTREDHNSPLHF.

The genes are TRBV5-1 and TRBJ1-2, with 7 bases identical to TRBD1. Germline CDR1 SGHRS, CDR2 YFSETQ. The CDR3 runs 19 residues. The trim removed 4 bases at V and 5 bases at J, leaving 23 bases unmatched. CDR3 nucleotides: TGCGCCAGCAGCCCTGCGGACAGGCGGCTCTCCCGGCGCGGATATGGCTACACCTTC. This gives the protein CASSPADRRLSRRGYGYTF.

With regard to this clone: The same CDR3 arises from other DNA sequences in this sample as well. The chain couples TRBV7-9 to TRBJ2-1; possibly TRBD2 for D (6 bases). Deletions cut 1 base from V and 6 bases from J, with 7 bases between. Germline CDR1 reads SEHNR; CDR2 reads FQNEAQ (reference sequence). The CDR3 is made up of 13 amino acids. CDR3 loop: CASSLGGGNEQFF. The CDR3 coding sequence is TGTGCCAGCAGCTTAGGGGGAGGCAATGAGCAGTTCTTC. The entire variable domain, with the rest obtained from reference TRBV7-9 and TRBJ2-1, is as follows: DTGVSQNPRHKITKRGQNVTFRCDPISEHNRLYWYRQTLGQGPEFLTYFQNEAQLEKSRLLSDRFSAERPKGSFSTLEIQRTEQGDSAMYLCASSLGGGNEQFFGPGTRLTVL.

The sample holds a few counts of this clone. The chain joins TRBV7-3 to TRBJ2-2; tentatively, D is TRBD1 (5 bases). Germline assignment: CDR1 SGHTA and CDR2 FQGTGA. V lost 7 bases and J 4 bases, leaving 10 bases between the germline ends. The length of the CDR3 is 13 residues. The CDR3 nucleotides are TGTGCCAGCAACCAGGGTTCCACCGGGGAGCTGTTTTTT. Translating gives CASNQGSTGELFF.

The chain uses TRBV19 and TRBJ1-1, with D perhaps TRBD1 (5 bases). V was cut by 2 bases and J by 1 base, with 17 bases left in between. From germline, CDR1 is LNHDA and CDR2 SQIVND (reference sequence). The CDR3 covers 17 residues. CDR3 region: CASSIRSGRGRNTEAFF. The CDR3 DNA reads TGTGCCAGTAGTATACGTTCGGGTAGGGGAAGGAACACTGAAGCTTTCTTT.

V gene TRBV5-1 combines with J gene TRBJ1-1; no clear D. CDR3 size: 13 residues. Trimming removed 0 bases at V and 6 bases at J, with 9 bases between. The V gene's germline CDR1 is SGHRS and CDR2 YFSETQ. The DNA for the CDR3 is TGCGCCAGCAGCTTGGCGGGGATTGCTGAAGCTTTCTTT. Its translation is CASSLAGIAEAFF.

The gene calls are TRBV9 and TRBJ2-3; 9 bases are shared with TRBD1. This CDR3 comprises 14 residues. Germline trimming cut 6 bases from V and 9 bases from J; bases unmatched to any gene: 11. Germline CDR1 reads SGDLS; CDR2 reads YYNGEE. CDR3 sequence: CASTVGQGSETQYF. CDR3 bases: TGTGCCAGCACCGTGGGACAGGGATCGGAAACGCAGTATTTT.

This clone was detected once. The J gene is TRBJ2-5, the V gene TRBV7-8, with TRBD2 matching 7 bases. This CDR3 region has 14 residues. Germline V gives CDR1 SGHVS, CDR2 FQNEAQ. V lost 1 base, J lost 4 bases, and 3 bases stayed unmatched. CDR3 sequence (DNA): TGTGCCAGCAGCTTAGAATCGGGGGGAGAGACCCAGTACTTC. Translated: CASSLESGGETQYF. Looking up the rest from reference TRBV7-8 and TRBJ2-5 gives the full variable domain: GAGVSQSPRYKVAKRGQDVALRCDPISGHVSLFWYQQALGQGPEFLTYFQNEAQLDKSGLPSDRFFAERPEGSVSTLKIQRTQQEDSAVYLCASSLESGGETQYFGPGTRLLVL.

Many counts were recorded for this clone. The gene calls are TRBV6-2 or TRBV6-3 and TRBJ1-5; no clear D. Trimming shortened V by 5 bases and J by 3 bases, and 8 bases separated the two germline ends. This CDR3 has 13 amino acids. Germline CDR1 MNHEY, CDR2 SVGEGT. The CDR3 here is CASSRAYNQPQHF. The CDR3 coding sequence is TGTGCCAGCAGTCGCGCGTACAATCAGCCCCAGCATTTT.

The V gene is TRBV11-1, the J gene TRBJ2-5, with D possibly being TRBD2 (6 bases). This CDR3 has 13 amino acids. The V gene lost 4 bases and the J gene lost 2 bases, with 8 bases spanning the gap. Looked up from germline, CDR1 is SGHAT and CDR2 is FQDESV (reference sequence). The CDR3: CASSWGVQETQYF. The CDR3 DNA follows: TGTGCCAGCAGCTGGGGGGTTCAAGAGACCCAGTACTTC.

The rearrangement joins TRBV6-2 or TRBV6-3 to TRBJ2-7; D might be TRBD2 (5 bases). V was shortened by 6 bases and J by 3 bases, with 12 bases between the two germline ends. Germline V gene sequence: CDR1 MNHEY, CDR2 SVGEGT. CDR3 length equals 13 residues. CDR3 nucleotides: TGTGCCAGCAGCCCCGGACTGCTCTACGAGCAGTACGTC. Protein sequence: CASSPGLLYEQYV.

V usage is TRBV9 and J usage is TRBJ1-2, with 12 nucleotides matching TRBD1. CDR3 length: 19 residues. The V gene's germline CDR1 is SGDLS and CDR2 YYNGEE. With 0 bases clipped from V and 5 bases from J, the junction kept 14 bases outside the gene matches. CDR3 DNA sequence: TGTGCCAGCAGCGTAGAGGTTACCGGGACAGGGGGCGCAAGTTATGGCTACACCTTC. Protein: CASSVEVTGTGGASYGYTF. The whole variable domain, remainder taken from reference TRBV9 and TRBJ1-2, is DSGVTQTPKHLITATGQRVTLRCSPRSGDLSVYWYQQSLDQGLQFLIQYYNGEERAKGNILERFSAQQFPDLHSELNLSSLELGDSALYFCASSVEVTGTGGASYGYTFGSGTRLTVV.

The chain links TRBV19 to TRBJ1-2; the match to TRBD1 covers 8 bases. Germline trimming cut 5 bases from V and 7 bases from J; bases unmatched to any gene: 12. Germline V gene sequence: CDR1 LNHDA, CDR2 SQIVND (reference sequence). There are 15 residues in the CDR3. The CDR3 DNA sequence: TGTGCCAGTAGTGCTCCGGGACAGGCCTCCCCTGGCTACACCTTC. Its translation: CASSAPGQASPGYTF.

On this clone: In the same sample, other DNA sequences code for this CDR3. The gene calls are TRBV7-3 and TRBJ2-2; 7 bases line up with TRBD1. J gave up 0 bases and V 2 bases, and 0 bases lay outside the gene matches. The CDR3 loop spans 15 amino acids. Germline V gene lookup returns CDR1 SGHTA and CDR2 FQGTGA. The CDR3 DNA is TGTGCCAGCAGCTTACAGGGGGCGAACACCGGGGAGCTGTTTTTT. Translating it yields CASSLQGANTGELFF.